The 2 T cell receptor beta chains presented below share a single source sample, sequenced in a study of T cells in Graves' hyperthyroidism and ophthalmopathy. Amplification targeted TCR beta CDR3 regions from RNA transcripts. Carried out on the TCR CDR3, a first-round RT-PCR used the HTBI primer set. MiXCR was run by TCRdb on the multiplex PCR reads, yielding one entry per CDR3 protein. Of 700,000 or so distinct CDR3 sequences listed, roughly 15% are singletons. Sequencing used blood. The receptors derive from a woman aged 50 to 60 with Graves' ophthalmopathy.

At least ten counts were recorded for this clonotype. The V gene is TRBV10-3, the J gene TRBJ2-7; 7 nucleotides align to TRBD2. This CDR3 is built from 12 residues. Looked up from germline, CDR1 is ENHRY and CDR2 is SYGVKD. V dropped 8 bases and J dropped 4; count of bases not matched to a gene: 5. The CDR3 sequence is CAIGRGEYEQYF. The DNA of the CDR3 is TGTGCCATCGGACGGGGGGAGTACGAGCAGTACTTC.

V and J are TRBV18 and TRBJ2-7, with 8 positions matching TRBD1. CDR1 is KGHSH, CDR2 LQKENI, per germline. The junction had 15 bases not matched to a gene; V was cut back by 6 bases and J by 5 bases. The CDR3 extends over 16 amino acids. Written as DNA, the CDR3 is TGTGCCAGCTCTCACCGACAGGGGAGGAATACGGACGAGCAGTACTTC. This translates into CASSHRQGRNTDEQYF.